One and the same sample provided the 14 T cell receptor beta chains below, sequenced in a study of blood T cells in healthy people across ages. A second roughly 7 to 12 cycle PCR used barcoded and J-beta primers. Using its own MiXCR run on the 5' RACE reads, TCRdb lists one record per CDR3 protein. Here the sample spans about 1.4 million distinct CDR3 sequences, almost 60% being singletons. Sequences were obtained from blood. The receptors stem from a man younger than 30 in good health.

The chain has TRBV20-1 and TRBJ1-5; no clear D gene. The CDR3 sequence is 13 residues long. V lost 2 bases and J lost 3, with 8 bases in between. Germline V lookup: CDR1 DFQATT, CDR2 SNEGSKA (reference sequence). The CDR3 coding sequence is TGCAGTGCTAGATGGGGAATCAATCAGCCCCAGCATTTT. Amino acids: CSARWGINQPQHF.

The J gene is TRBJ2-2, the V gene TRBV6-6; 14 bases align to TRBD2. The CDR3 length is 15 residues. With V trimmed by 10 bases and J by 8 bases, 9 bases remained unmatched. Germline lookup yields CDR1 MNHNY and CDR2 SVGAGI (reference sequence). The CDR3 loop reads CATTRLAGGRGELFF. The CDR3 DNA reads as TGTGCCACCACCCGACTAGCGGGAGGGCGAGGGGAGCTGTTTTTT.

The rearrangement links TRBV7-2 to TRBJ2-6; D is tentatively TRBD1 or TRBD2 (5 bases each). Germline-derived CDR1 and CDR2 are SGHTA and FQGNSA. This CDR3 has 17 amino acids. Trimming cost V 1 base and J 1 base, with 11 bases left between them. The CDR3 loop reads CASSLGGPASGANVLTF. CDR3 nucleotides: TGTGCCAGCAGCTTAGGGGGACCCGCGTCTGGGGCCAACGTCCTGACTTTC.

The rearrangement joins TRBV4-1 to TRBJ1-2; no definite D call. The CDR3 is made up of 13 amino acids. Per germline, CDR1 MGHRA and CDR2 YSYEKL. V gave up 2 bases and J gave up 5 bases, with 9 bases separating them. Here the CDR3 DNA reads TGCGCCAGCAGCCAACCTAACACGTATGGCTACACCTTC. This codes for CASSQPNTYGYTF.

CDR3 residues: CASSQDAGFENIQYF. The DNA of the CDR3 is TGCGCCAGCAGCCAAGATGCAGGGTTTGAAAACATTCAGTACTTC. The J gene is TRBJ2-5, the V gene TRBV4-3, with D perhaps TRBD1 (5 bases). The J call may be in error: the DNA end matches TRBJ2-4 better. The CDR3 extends over 15 amino acids. Germline-derived CDR1 and CDR2 are LGHNA and YSLEER.

This clonotype was seen more than once but under ten times. The V call is TRBV27, the J call TRBJ2-7; 7 bases are shared with TRBD2. Germline trimming cut 7 bases from V and 7 bases from J; bases unmatched to any gene: 13. Germline CDR1 MNHEY, CDR2 SMNVEV (reference sequence). The CDR3 is 14 residues long. Here the CDR3 reads CASNGGGPVGEQYF. CDR3 coding DNA: TGTGCCAGCAACGGCGGGGGTCCTGTGGGGGAGCAGTACTTC.

The rearrangement links TRBV7-9 to TRBJ2-5; a possible D gene is TRBD2 (6 bases). The germline V and J ends were trimmed by 6 bases and 1 base, with 15 bases remaining between them. This CDR3 comprises 15 residues. Looked up from germline, CDR1 is SEHNR and CDR2 is FQNEAQ (reference sequence). This chain's CDR3 is CASRARSGLQETQYF. The CDR3 DNA reads as TGTGCCAGCAGAGCTCGGAGCGGGCTCCAAGAGACCCAGTACTTC.

The table lists this clonotype with a few counts. The CDR3 nucleotides read TGTGCCAGCAGCGTAGCGCCTAACTACGAGCAGTACTTC. Its translation: CASSVAPNYEQYF. The chain uses TRBV9 and TRBJ2-7; D is unclear. Germline values: CDR1 SGDLS, CDR2 YYNGEE. V lost 0 bases and J lost 3, with 7 bases in between. The CDR3 contains 13 residues.

The sample holds a few counts of this clonotype. The chain joins TRBV14 to TRBJ2-7, with a possible D match to TRBD1 (5 bases). V was trimmed by 4 bases and J by 3 bases, leaving 13 bases between them. The germline V gene has CDR1 SGHDN and CDR2 FVKESK. The CDR3 consists of 14 residues. In DNA, the CDR3 is TGTGCCAGCAGCCCCCAGGGTTGGGGCTACGAGCAGTACTTC. Protein product: CASSPQGWGYEQYF.

This chain links TRBV20-1 with TRBJ2-3; D is unresolved. The V end lost 2 bases, the J end lost 0 bases, and 6 bases lay between the germline ends. The CDR3 has 13 residues. The germline gives CDR1 DFQATT, CDR2 SNEGSKA (reference sequence). The CDR3 sequence: CSARTTSTDTQYF. The CDR3 nucleotides are TGCAGTGCTAGAACAACTAGCACAGATACGCAGTATTTT.

The table lists this clonotype with a few counts. This sequence joins TRBV4-1 and TRBJ2-3; no definite D call. This CDR3 is 16 amino acids long. Trimming left V 0 bases short and J 7 bases short, with 17 bases between. Germline V gene sequence: CDR1 MGHRA, CDR2 YSYEKL. The DNA of the CDR3 is TGCGCCAGCAGCCAAGAGTCGTCTCCCTCGCCGAATACGCAGTATTTT. Its translation is CASSQESSPSPNTQYF.

V usage is TRBV27 and J usage is TRBJ2-1, with 8 bases aligning to TRBD2. The CDR3 is made up of 15 amino acids. Per germline, CDR1 MNHEY and CDR2 SMNVEV (reference sequence). The V and J ends lost 10 bases and 2 bases, in that order; junction bases with no gene match: 10. The CDR3 nucleotides are TGTGCCACCTCCTTCGGGGGGGGTACCTACAATGAGCAGTTCTTC. It encodes CATSFGGGTYNEQFF.

The chain joins TRBV15 to TRBJ2-1; 7 bases map to TRBD1. The CDR3 consists of 15 residues. After removal of 5 bases from V and 4 bases from J, the junction contained 8 bases not matched to a gene. CDR1 LNHNV and CDR2 YYDKDF come from the germline V gene (reference sequence). CDR3 loop: CATSSRQGRYNEQFF. CDR3 sequence (DNA): TGTGCCACCAGCTCCCGACAGGGCAGATACAATGAGCAGTTCTTC.

This clonotype appeared a few times. The chain links TRBV4-1 to TRBJ2-2, with D hard to call. The V end was cut by 6 bases, the J end by 1 base, with 9 bases between. Germline V gives CDR1 MGHRA, CDR2 YSYEKL. This CDR3 is built from 14 residues. The CDR3 region is CASSERMNTGELFF. CDR3 bases: TGCGCCAGCAGTGAGCGAATGAACACCGGGGAGCTGTTTTTT.